Sequencing of this T cell receptor (beta chain) was carried out in a study of beta chain features in type 1 diabetes. Findings of the study overall: Type 1 diabetes patients had fewer VDJ junction insertions and more deletions.

Concerning this clone itself: Its antigen is undetermined.

All of the isolated RNA was reverse transcribed, so expressed TCRB transcripts were sequenced. This table comes from immunoSEQ multiplex PCR, and its TCRdb copy is limited to in-frame clones, with some not included. Among under 950,000 clones, about a sixth were seen once, and the ten largest hold 0.02% to 0.025%. The trim removed 4 bases at V and 7 bases at J, leaving 1 base unmatched. The CDR3 runs 12 residues. Germline-derived CDR1 and CDR2 are SGHRS and YFSETQ. This clonotype was sampled from a woman under 30 in good health. V and J are TRBV5-1 and TRBJ2-2, with 7 positions matching TRBD1. The sequenced material came from naive CD4+ T cells from blood. CDR3 sequence: CASSPGGGELFF. The CDR3 nucleotides are TGCGCCAGCAGCCCAGGGGGCGGGGAGCTGTTTTTT. The full variable domain, in which reference TRBV5-1 and TRBJ2-2 provide the parts outside the CDR3, is KAGVTQTPRYLIKTRGQQVTLSCSPISGHRSVSWYQQTPGQGLQFLFEYFSETQRNKGNFPGRFSGRQFSNSRSEMNVSTLELGDSALYLCASSPGGGELFFGEGSRLTVL.